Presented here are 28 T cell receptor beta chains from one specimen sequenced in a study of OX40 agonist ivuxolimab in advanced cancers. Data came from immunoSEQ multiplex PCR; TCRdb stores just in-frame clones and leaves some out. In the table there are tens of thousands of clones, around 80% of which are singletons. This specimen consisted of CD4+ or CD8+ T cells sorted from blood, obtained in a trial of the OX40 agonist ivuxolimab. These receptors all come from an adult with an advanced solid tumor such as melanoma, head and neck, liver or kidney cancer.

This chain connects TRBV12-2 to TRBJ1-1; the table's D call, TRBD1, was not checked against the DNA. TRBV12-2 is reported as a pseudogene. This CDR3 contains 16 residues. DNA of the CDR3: TGTGCAAGTCGCTTAGCTGGGACAGCCAAGAACACTGAAGCTTTCTTT. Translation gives CASRLAGTAKNTEAFF.

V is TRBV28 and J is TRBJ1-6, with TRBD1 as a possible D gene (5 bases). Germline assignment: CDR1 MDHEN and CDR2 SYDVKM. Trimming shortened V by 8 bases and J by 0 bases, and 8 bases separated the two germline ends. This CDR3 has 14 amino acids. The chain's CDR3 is CASYGASYNSPLHF. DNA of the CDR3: TGTGCCAGCTACGGGGCCTCCTATAATTCACCCCTCCACTTT.

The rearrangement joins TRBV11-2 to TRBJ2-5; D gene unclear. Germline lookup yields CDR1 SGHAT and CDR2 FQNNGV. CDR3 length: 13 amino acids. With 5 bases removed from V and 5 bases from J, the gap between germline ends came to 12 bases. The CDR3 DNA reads TGTGCCAGCAGCCTCGGGCGGATGGAGACCCAGTACTTC. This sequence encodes CASSLGRMETQYF.

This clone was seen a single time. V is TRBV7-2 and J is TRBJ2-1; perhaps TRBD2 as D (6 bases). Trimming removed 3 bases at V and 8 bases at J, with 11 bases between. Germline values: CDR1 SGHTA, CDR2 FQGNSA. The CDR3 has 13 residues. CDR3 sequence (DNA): TGTGCCAGCAGCTTTGGGTCGGGGGATGAGCAGTTCTTC. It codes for CASSFGSGDEQFF.

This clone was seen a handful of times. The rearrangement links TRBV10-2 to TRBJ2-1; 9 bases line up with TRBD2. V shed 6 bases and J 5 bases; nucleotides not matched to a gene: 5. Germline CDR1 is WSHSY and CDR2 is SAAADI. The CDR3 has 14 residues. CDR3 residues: CASRPLAGDNEQFF. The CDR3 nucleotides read TGCGCCAGCAGGCCCTTAGCGGGAGACAATGAGCAGTTCTTC.

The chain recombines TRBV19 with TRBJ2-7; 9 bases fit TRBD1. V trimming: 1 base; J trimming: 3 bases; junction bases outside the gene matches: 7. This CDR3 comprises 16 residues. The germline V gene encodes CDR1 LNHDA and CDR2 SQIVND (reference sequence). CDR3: CASSIGSRTGVYEQYF. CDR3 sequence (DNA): TGTGCCAGTAGTATAGGTTCCAGGACAGGGGTCTACGAGCAGTACTTC.

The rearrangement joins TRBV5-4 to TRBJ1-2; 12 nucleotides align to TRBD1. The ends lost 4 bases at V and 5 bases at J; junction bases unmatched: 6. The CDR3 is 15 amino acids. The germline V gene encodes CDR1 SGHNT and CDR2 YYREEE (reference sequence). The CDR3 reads CASSPGQGARYGYTF. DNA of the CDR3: TGTGCCAGCAGCCCGGGACAGGGGGCGAGGTATGGCTACACCTTC. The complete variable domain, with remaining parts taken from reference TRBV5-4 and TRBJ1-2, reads ETGVTQSPTHLIKTRGQQVTLRCSSQSGHNTVSWYQQALGQGPQFIFQYYREEENGRGNFPPRFSGLQFPNYSSELNVNALELDDSALYLCASSPGQGARYGYTFGSGTRLTVV.

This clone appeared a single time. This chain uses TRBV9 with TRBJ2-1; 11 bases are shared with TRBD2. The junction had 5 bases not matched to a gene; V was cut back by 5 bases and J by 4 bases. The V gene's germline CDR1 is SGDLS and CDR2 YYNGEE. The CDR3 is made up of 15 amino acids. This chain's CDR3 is CASRGGTSGYNEQFF. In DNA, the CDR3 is TGTGCCAGCAGAGGCGGGACTAGCGGTTACAATGAGCAGTTCTTC.

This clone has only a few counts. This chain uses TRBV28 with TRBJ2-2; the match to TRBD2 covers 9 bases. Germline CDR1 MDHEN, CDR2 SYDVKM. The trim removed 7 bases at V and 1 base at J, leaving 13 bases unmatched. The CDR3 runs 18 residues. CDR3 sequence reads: CASTRRLPTSGNTGELFF. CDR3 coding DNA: TGTGCCAGCACACGCCGATTACCGACTAGCGGGAACACCGGGGAGCTGTTTTTT.

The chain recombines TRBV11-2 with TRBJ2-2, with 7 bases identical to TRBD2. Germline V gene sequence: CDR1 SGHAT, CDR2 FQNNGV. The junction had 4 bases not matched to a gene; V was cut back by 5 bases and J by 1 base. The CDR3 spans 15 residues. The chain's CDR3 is CASSLTGGNTGELFF. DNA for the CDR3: TGTGCCAGCAGCCTTACGGGGGGGAACACCGGGGAGCTGTTTTTT.

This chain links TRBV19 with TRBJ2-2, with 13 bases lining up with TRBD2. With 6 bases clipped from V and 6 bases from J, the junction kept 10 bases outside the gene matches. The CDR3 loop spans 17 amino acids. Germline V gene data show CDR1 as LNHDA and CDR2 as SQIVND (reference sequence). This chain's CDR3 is CASRRTSGSWSAGELFF. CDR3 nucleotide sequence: TGTGCCAGTAGGCGGACTAGCGGGAGTTGGTCGGCCGGGGAGCTGTTTTTT.

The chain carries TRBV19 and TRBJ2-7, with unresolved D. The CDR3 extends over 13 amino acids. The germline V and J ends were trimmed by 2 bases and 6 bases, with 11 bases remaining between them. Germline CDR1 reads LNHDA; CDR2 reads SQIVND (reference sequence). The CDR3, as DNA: TGTGCCAGTAGTATACAAGGGCGCGGCGAGCAGTACTTC. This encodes CASSIQGRGEQYF.

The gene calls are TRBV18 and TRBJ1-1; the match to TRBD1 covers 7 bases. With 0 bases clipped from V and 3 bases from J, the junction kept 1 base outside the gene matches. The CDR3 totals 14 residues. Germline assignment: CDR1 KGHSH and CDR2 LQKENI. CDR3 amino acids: CASSPPGQYTEAFF. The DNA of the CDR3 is TGTGCCAGCTCACCACCGGGACAGTACACTGAAGCTTTCTTT.

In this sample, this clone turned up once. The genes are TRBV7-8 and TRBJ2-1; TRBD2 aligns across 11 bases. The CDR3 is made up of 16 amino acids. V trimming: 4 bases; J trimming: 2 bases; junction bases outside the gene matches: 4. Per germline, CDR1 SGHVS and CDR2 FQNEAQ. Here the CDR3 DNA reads TGTGCCAGCAGCTCCCTAGCGGGGGGACCCTACAATGAGCAGTTCTTC. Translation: CASSSLAGGPYNEQFF.

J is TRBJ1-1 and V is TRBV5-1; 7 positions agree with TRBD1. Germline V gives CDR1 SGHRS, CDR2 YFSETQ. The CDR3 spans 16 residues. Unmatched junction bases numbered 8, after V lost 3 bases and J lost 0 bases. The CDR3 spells CASSYGDSFMNTEAFF. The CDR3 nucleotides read TGCGCCAGCAGCTATGGGGACAGTTTCATGAACACTGAAGCTTTCTTT.

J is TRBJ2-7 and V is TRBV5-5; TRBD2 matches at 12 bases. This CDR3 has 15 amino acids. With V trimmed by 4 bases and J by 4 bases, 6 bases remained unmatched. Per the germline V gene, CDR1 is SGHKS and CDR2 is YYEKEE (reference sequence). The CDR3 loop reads CASSRTSGVYYEQYF. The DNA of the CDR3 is TGTGCCAGCAGCAGGACTAGCGGGGTTTATTACGAGCAGTACTTC.

This chain's CDR3 is CASSLMGRPLDEQFF. The DNA for the CDR3 is TGTGCCAGCAGCTTAATGGGCCGTCCTCTCGATGAGCAGTTCTTC. V is TRBV7-3 and J is TRBJ2-1; no firm D call. The V and J ends lost 1 base and 8 bases respectively, with 15 bases between them. Germline CDR1 and CDR2: SGHTA and FQGTGA. This CDR3 has 15 amino acids.

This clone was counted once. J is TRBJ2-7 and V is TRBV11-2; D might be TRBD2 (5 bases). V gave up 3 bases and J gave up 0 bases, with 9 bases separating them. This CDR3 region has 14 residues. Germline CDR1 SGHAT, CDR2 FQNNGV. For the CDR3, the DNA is TGTGCCAGCAGCTTCACCGCGGGCTCCTACGAGCAGTACTTC. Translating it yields CASSFTAGSYEQYF. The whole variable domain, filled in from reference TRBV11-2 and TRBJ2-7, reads EAGVAQSPRYKIIEKRQSVAFWCNPISGHATLYWYQQILGQGPKLLIQFQNNGVVDDSQLPKDRFSAERLKGVDSTLKIQPAKLEDSAVYLCASSFTAGSYEQYFGPGTRLTVT.

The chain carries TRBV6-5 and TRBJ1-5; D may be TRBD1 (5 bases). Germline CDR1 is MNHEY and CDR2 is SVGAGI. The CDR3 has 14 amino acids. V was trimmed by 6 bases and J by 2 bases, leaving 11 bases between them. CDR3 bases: TGTGCCAGCAGACCCGGGACCCGCAATCAGCCCCAGCATTTT. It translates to CASRPGTRNQPQHF.

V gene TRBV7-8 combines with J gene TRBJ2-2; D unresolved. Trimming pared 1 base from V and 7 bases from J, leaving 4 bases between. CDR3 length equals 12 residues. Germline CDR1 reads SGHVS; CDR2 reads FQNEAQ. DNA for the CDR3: TGTGCCAGCAGCTTAGATTTCGGGGAGCTGTTTTTT. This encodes CASSLDFGELFF.

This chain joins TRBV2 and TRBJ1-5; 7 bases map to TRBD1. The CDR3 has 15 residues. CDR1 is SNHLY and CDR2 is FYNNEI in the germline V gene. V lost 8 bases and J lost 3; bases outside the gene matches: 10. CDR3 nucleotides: TGTGCCAGCCGAAACTTTGGGACAGTCAATCAGCCCCAGCATTTT. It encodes CASRNFGTVNQPQHF.

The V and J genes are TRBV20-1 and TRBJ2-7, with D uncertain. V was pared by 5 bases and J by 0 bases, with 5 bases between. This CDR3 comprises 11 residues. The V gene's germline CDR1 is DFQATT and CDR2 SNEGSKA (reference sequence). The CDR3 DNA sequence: TGCAGTGCTCTGAGCTCCTACGAGCAGTACTTC. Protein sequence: CSALSSYEQYF.

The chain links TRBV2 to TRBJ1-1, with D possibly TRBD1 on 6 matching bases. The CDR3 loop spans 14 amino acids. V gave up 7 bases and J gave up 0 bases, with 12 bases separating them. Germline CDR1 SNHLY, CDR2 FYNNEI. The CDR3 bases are TGTGCCAGCACTGTGACAGGTTTGAACACTGAAGCTTTCTTT. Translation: CASTVTGLNTEAFF.

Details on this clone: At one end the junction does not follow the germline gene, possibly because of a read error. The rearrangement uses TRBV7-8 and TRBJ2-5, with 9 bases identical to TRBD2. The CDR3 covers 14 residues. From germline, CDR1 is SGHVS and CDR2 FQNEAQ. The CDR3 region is CASRLAGEGETQYF. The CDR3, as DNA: TGTGCCAGCAGGTTAGCGGGAGAAGGGGAGACCCAGTACTTC.

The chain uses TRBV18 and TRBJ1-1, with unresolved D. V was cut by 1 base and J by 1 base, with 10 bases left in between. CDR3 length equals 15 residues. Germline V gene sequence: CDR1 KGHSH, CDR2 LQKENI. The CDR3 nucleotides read TGTGCCAGCTCACCACGAGGGTCGGGGAACACTGAAGCTTTCTTT. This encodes CASSPRGSGNTEAFF.

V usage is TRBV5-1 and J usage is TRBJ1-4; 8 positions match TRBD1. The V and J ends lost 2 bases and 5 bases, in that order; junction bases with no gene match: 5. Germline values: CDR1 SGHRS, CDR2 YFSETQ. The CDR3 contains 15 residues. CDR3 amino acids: CASSFMTGENEKLFF. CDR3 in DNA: TGCGCCAGCAGCTTCATGACAGGGGAGAATGAAAAACTGTTTTTT.

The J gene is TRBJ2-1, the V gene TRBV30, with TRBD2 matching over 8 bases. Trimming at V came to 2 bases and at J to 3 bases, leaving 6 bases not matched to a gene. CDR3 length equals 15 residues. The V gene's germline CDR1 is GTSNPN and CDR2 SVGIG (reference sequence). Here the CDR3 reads CAWSSLAGYYNEQFF. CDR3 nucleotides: TGTGCCTGGAGTTCCCTAGCGGGCTACTACAATGAGCAGTTCTTC.

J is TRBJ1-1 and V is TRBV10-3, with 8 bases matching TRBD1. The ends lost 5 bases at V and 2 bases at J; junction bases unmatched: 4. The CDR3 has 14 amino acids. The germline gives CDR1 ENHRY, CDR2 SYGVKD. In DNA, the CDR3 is TGTGCCATCAGTCCGGACAGGGTAAACACTGAAGCTTTCTTT. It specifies CAISPDRVNTEAFF.